This T cell receptor (beta chain) was found in a study of radiotherapy plus CTLA-4 blockade in lung cancer. Findings and caveats of the study: Early blood T cell clone dynamics, with interferon-beta, were reported to best predict response.

Treatment of patients with chemo-refractory metastatic non-small-cell lung cancer consisted of focal radiation plus CTLA-4 blockade with ipilimumab. To note about this clone: What it recognizes is unknown.

The CDR3 is 13 residues long. Germline-derived CDR1 and CDR2 are MNHNY and SVGAGI (reference sequence). With V trimmed by 6 bases and J by 3 bases, 4 bases remained unmatched. Assay: immunoSEQ multiplex PCR; the TCRdb copy retains only in-frame clones and omits some. This sample has under 50,000 clones, with 65% to 90% found just once. This specimen consisted of peripheral blood, obtained from a patient treated with radiotherapy plus ipilimumab. This TCR derives from a human donor with non-small cell lung cancer whose response to radiotherapy plus ipilimumab could not be evaluated. The gene calls are TRBV6-6 and TRBJ1-2; 7 bases are shared with TRBD1. As DNA, the CDR3 is TGTGCCAGCAGCGAGGGGGCGGACTATGGCTACACCTTC. Residues: CASSEGADYGYTF.